This T cell receptor beta chain appears in the sequencing data of a study of cytomegalovirus exposure and HLA in healthy donors. For the study at large: From roughly 180 million T cells, an earlier analysis saw 110 million or so unique TCR beta sequences.

PCR was performed using 60 Vbeta and 13 Jbeta primers. TCRdb keeps only in-frame clones here, not all; method: immunoSEQ multiplex PCR. In the table there are about 97,000 clones, about 74% of which are singletons. Germline V gene data show CDR1 as SNHLY and CDR2 as FYNNEI. V shed 2 bases, J shed 7 bases, and the junction held 34 bases outside the gene matches. This CDR3 contains 23 residues. The chain couples TRBV2 to TRBJ2-5, with 7 bases identical to TRBD1. The sample comprised PBMCs. The clonotype comes from a male donor in good health and CMV-seropositive. CDR3 sequence (DNA): TGTGCCAGCAGTGAACCGCCCGGTTTGGGTTCGCTATCCCCGGGACAGCGATTCGGGACCCAGTACTTC. Residues: CASSEPPGLGSLSPGQRFGTQYF.